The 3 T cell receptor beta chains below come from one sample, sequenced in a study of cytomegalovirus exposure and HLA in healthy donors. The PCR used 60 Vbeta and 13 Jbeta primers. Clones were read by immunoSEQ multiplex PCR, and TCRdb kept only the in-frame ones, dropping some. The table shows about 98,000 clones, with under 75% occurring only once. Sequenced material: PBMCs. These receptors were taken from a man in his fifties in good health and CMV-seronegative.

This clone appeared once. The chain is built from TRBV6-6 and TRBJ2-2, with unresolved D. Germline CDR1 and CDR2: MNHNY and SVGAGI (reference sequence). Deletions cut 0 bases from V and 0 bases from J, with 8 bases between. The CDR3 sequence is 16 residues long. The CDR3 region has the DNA TGTGCCAGCAGTTACTCCCAGGCCTCGAACACCGGGGAGCTGTTTTTT. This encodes CASSYSQASNTGELFF.

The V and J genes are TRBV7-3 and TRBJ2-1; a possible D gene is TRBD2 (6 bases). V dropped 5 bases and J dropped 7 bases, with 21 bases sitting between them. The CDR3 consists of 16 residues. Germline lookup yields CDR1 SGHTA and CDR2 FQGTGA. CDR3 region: CASSRSRDSRTNEQFF. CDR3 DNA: TGTGCCAGCAGCCGCTCCCGGGACTCTCGTACGAATGAGCAGTTCTTC.

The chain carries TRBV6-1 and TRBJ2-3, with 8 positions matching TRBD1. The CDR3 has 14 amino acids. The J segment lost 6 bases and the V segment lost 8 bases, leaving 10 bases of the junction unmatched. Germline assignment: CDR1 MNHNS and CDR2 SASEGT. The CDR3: CASHKQGVGDTQYF. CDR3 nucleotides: TGTGCCAGCCATAAACAGGGGGTTGGGGATACGCAGTATTTT.